The 22 T cell receptor beta chains in this list originate from one sample, sequenced in a study of graft-versus-host responses after intestinal transplantation. Their antigens remain unidentified. Profiled with immunoSEQ multiplex PCR; TCRdb holds only in-frame clones, not every one. Among roughly 99,000 clones listed, roughly 87% were seen once. The starting material was unstimulated CD4+ T cells sorted from spleen or lymph node cells, obtained before transplant. The source of these receptors is a human donor who was the organ donor for an intestinal transplant.

CDR3 nucleotides: TGTGCCAGCAGTTTCGGACAGGGGGCCAGAGAGACCCAGTACTTC. Amino acids: CASSFGQGARETQYF. The V and J genes are TRBV2 and TRBJ2-5; 11 positions match TRBD1. Germline CDR1 and CDR2: SNHLY and FYNNEI. This CDR3 has 15 amino acids. V lost 5 bases and J lost 4; bases outside the gene matches: 6. The variable domain in full, with the rest retrieved from reference TRBV2 and TRBJ2-5, is EPEVTQTPSHQVTQMGQEVILRCVPISNHLYFYWYRQILGQKVEFLVSFYNNEISEKSEIFDDQFSVERPDGSNFTLKIRSTKLEDSAMYFCASSFGQGARETQYFGPGTRLLVL.

This clone was seen a few times. V usage is TRBV4-1 and J usage is TRBJ2-6; D not resolved. CDR1 MGHRA and CDR2 YSYEKL come from the germline V gene. This CDR3 region has 13 residues. Trimming took 1 base from V and 4 from J, leaving 2 bases between them. The CDR3 coding sequence is TGCGCCAGCAGCCAAGTAGGGGCCAACGTCCTGACTTTC. Its protein product is CASSQVGANVLTF.

This clone was picked up one time. V is TRBV27 and J is TRBJ2-3; D not certain. V lost 3 bases and J 6 bases, leaving 7 bases between the germline ends. This CDR3 has 12 residues. Germline CDR1 MNHEY, CDR2 SMNVEV (reference sequence). The CDR3 region is CASSFPMDTQYF. The CDR3, as DNA: TGTGCCAGCAGTTTTCCGATGGATACGCAGTATTTT.

This clone was counted once. The chain employs TRBV5-4 and TRBJ2-3; D gene ambiguous. Trimming removed 3 bases from V and 8 bases from J, with 7 bases in between. CDR3 length: 11 residues. From germline, CDR1 is SGHNT and CDR2 YYREEE (reference sequence). The chain's CDR3 is CASSSSSTQYF. CDR3 nucleotide sequence: TGTGCCAGCAGCTCCTCCTCTACGCAGTATTTT. The full variable domain, its missing parts supplied by reference TRBV5-4 and TRBJ2-3, is ETGVTQSPTHLIKTRGQQVTLRCSSQSGHNTVSWYQQALGQGPQFIFQYYREEENGRGNFPPRFSGLQFPNYSSELNVNALELDDSALYLCASSSSSTQYFGPGTRLTVL.

The chain combines TRBV25-1 with TRBJ1-4; D may be TRBD1 (6 bases). The V gene lost 3 bases and the J gene lost 7 bases, with 12 bases spanning the gap. Germline CDR1 reads MGHDK; CDR2 reads SYGVNS. This CDR3 has 14 amino acids. The DNA of the CDR3 is TGTGCCAGCAGTGAGTTCGGGGGCGTTGAAAAACTGTTTTTT. Encoded protein: CASSEFGGVEKLFF.

J is TRBJ1-3 and V is TRBV5-1; no clear D. V gave up 0 bases and J gave up 0 bases, with 13 bases separating them. This CDR3 is 17 amino acids long. The germline V gene encodes CDR1 SGHRS and CDR2 YFSETQ. CDR3 nucleotide sequence: TGCGCCAGCAGCTTGGCCCCTGGAGCCGGCTCTGGAAACACCATATATTTT. Translating gives CASSLAPGAGSGNTIYF.

The rearrangement joins TRBV7-3 to TRBJ1-1; D is undetermined. V lost 3 bases to trimming and J lost 1 base, with 12 bases between them. CDR3 size: 15 residues. CDR1 SGHTA and CDR2 FQGTGA come from the germline V gene. The CDR3: CASSFRPAKNTEAFF. Written as DNA, the CDR3 is TGTGCCAGCAGCTTCAGGCCGGCCAAGAACACTGAAGCTTTCTTT.

The J gene is TRBJ1-2, the V gene TRBV10-2; D not resolved. Deletions cut 3 bases from V and 2 bases from J, with 7 bases between. The germline V gene encodes CDR1 WSHSY and CDR2 SAAADI. CDR3 length: 13 residues. The chain's CDR3 is CASSDGPNYGYTF. CDR3 sequence (DNA): TGCGCCAGCAGTGACGGACCCAACTATGGCTACACCTTC.

This chain uses TRBV21-1 with TRBJ1-1. TRBV21-1 has pseudogene status. CDR3 size: 14 residues. CDR3 DNA sequence: TGTGCCAGCAGCAACGAGGGAACTAACACTGAAGCTTTCTTT. Encoded protein: CASSNEGTNTEAFF.

This chain connects TRBV19 to TRBJ1-1; possibly TRBD1 for D (6 bases). The V end lost 9 bases, the J end lost 5 bases, and 16 bases lay between the germline ends. CDR1 LNHDA and CDR2 SQIVND come from the germline V gene (reference sequence). The CDR3 extends over 13 amino acids. The CDR3 DNA follows: TGTGCCAGCATGGTAGGGGGGAGGACTGAAGCTTTCTTT. This sequence encodes CASMVGGRTEAFF.

This chain connects TRBV6-1 to TRBJ1-1; D is possibly TRBD1 (5 bases). Germline CDR1 is MNHNS and CDR2 is SASEGT. This CDR3 has 13 amino acids. With 6 bases removed from V and 3 bases from J, the gap between germline ends came to 11 bases. CDR3 sequence reads: CASRWARDTEAFF. CDR3 sequence (DNA): TGTGCCAGCAGGTGGGCCAGGGACACTGAAGCTTTCTTT.

V is TRBV18 and J is TRBJ2-5; D might be TRBD2 (6 bases). The CDR3 is made up of 16 amino acids. The germline V and J ends were trimmed by 1 base and 4 bases, with 16 bases remaining between them. Germline lookup yields CDR1 KGHSH and CDR2 LQKENI. The CDR3 bases are TGTGCCAGCTCACCACGGCAGGAGGGTACTGGAGAGACCCAGTACTTC. The encoded protein is CASSPRQEGTGETQYF.

J is TRBJ2-5 and V is TRBV6-1; the match to TRBD1 covers 9 bases. Trimming removed 6 bases from V and 4 bases from J; junction bases left unmatched: 6. The germline V gene has CDR1 MNHNS and CDR2 SASEGT. The CDR3 loop spans 14 amino acids. CDR3 in DNA: TGTGCCAGCAGAAGGGACAGGGAGGGAGAGACCCAGTACTTC. It specifies CASRRDREGETQYF.

The chain links TRBV6-5 to TRBJ2-7, with 7 bases lining up with TRBD1. Looked up from germline, CDR1 is MNHEY and CDR2 is SVGAGI. J lost 2 bases, V lost 5 bases, and 3 bases had no gene match. The CDR3 length is 13 residues. CDR3 in amino acids: CASSRTGTYEQYF. The CDR3 region has the DNA TGTGCCAGCAGTCGGACAGGAACCTACGAGCAGTACTTC.

The chain recombines TRBV7-2 with TRBJ2-7; D is perhaps TRBD1 (6 bases). The germline gives CDR1 SGHTA, CDR2 FQGNSA. The V end was cut by 5 bases, the J end by 3 bases, with 17 bases between. This CDR3 has 15 residues. CDR3 nucleotide sequence: TGTGCCAGCAGCCACAGGGTTGGGGGTCACTACGAGCAGTACTTC. Translating it yields CASSHRVGGHYEQYF.

V and J are TRBV4-3 and TRBJ1-2; no clear D gene. The V end lost 1 base, the J end lost 6 bases, and 6 bases lay between the germline ends. The germline gives CDR1 LGHNA, CDR2 YSLEER. The CDR3 loop spans 12 amino acids. This CDR3 reads CASSQARDGYTF. In DNA form, the CDR3 reads TGCGCCAGCAGCCAAGCGAGGGATGGCTACACCTTC.

Here the CDR3 DNA reads TGCGCCAGACCTCCGAGGGGGCGCTATGGCAATCAGCCCCAGCATTTT. This sequence encodes CARPPRGRYGNQPQHF. V gene TRBV10-1 combines with J gene TRBJ1-5, with 7 positions matching TRBD1. The CDR3 length is 16 residues. V lost 9 bases, J lost 2 bases, and 13 bases stayed unmatched. From germline, CDR1 is WNHNN and CDR2 SYGVQD (reference sequence).

This clone was counted a few times. The chain couples TRBV6-1 to TRBJ1-2, with a weak D call TRBD1 (6 bases). V lost 0 bases, J lost 2 bases, and 10 bases lay in between. Germline assignment: CDR1 MNHNS and CDR2 SASEGT. CDR3 length equals 15 residues. The CDR3 coding sequence is TGTGCCAGCAGTGAAGCTATCGGACAGAACTATGGCTACACCTTC. This encodes CASSEAIGQNYGYTF.

The genes are TRBV5-6 and TRBJ2-3; the match to TRBD2 covers 11 bases. The junction had 5 bases not matched to a gene; V was cut back by 8 bases and J by 3 bases. Germline V gene data show CDR1 as SGHDT and CDR2 as YYEEEE. This CDR3 region has 14 residues. The CDR3 DNA sequence: TGTGCCAGTGAGGGACTAGCGGAGACAGATACGCAGTATTTT. This translates into CASEGLAETDTQYF.

The sample holds a few counts of this clone. This chain joins TRBV5-4 and TRBJ2-7, with 10 bases fitting TRBD2. The CDR3 spans 17 residues. The junction had 14 bases not matched to a gene; V was cut back by 6 bases and J by 2 bases. From germline, CDR1 is SGHNT and CDR2 YYREEE (reference sequence). The CDR3 DNA reads as TGTGCCAGCACCCCTGATCAAGGGACTAGCGCGACCTACGAGCAGTACTTC. It encodes CASTPDQGTSATYEQYF.

This clone has just a few counts. The chain employs TRBV2 and TRBJ1-3; 8 nucleotides match TRBD1. The CDR3 extends over 13 amino acids. Germline V gene sequence: CDR1 SNHLY, CDR2 FYNNEI. V dropped 7 bases and J dropped 4; count of bases not matched to a gene: 3. The CDR3 DNA sequence: TGTGCCAGCACACGGGACAGGGGAAACACCATATATTTT. Residues: CASTRDRGNTIYF. The full variable domain, in which reference TRBV2 and TRBJ1-3 provide the parts outside the CDR3, is EPEVTQTPSHQVTQMGQEVILRCVPISNHLYFYWYRQILGQKVEFLVSFYNNEISEKSEIFDDQFSVERPDGSNFTLKIRSTKLEDSAMYFCASTRDRGNTIYFGEGSWLTVV.

The V call is TRBV5-6, the J call TRBJ2-1, with D perhaps TRBD1 (7 bases). The CDR3 contains 15 residues. Germline V gene data show CDR1 as SGHDT and CDR2 as YYEEEE. The V and J ends lost 6 bases and 4 bases respectively, with 17 bases between them. The CDR3 loop reads CASNPGGSIYNEQFF. The CDR3, as DNA: TGTGCCAGCAACCCAGGGGGGTCTATTTACAATGAGCAGTTCTTC.